This TCR beta chain was captured by sequencing in a study of T-cell memory formation after mild COVID-19 (dated by TCRdb to the early 2020s). Study-level background: Most TCR sequence clusters were specific to one of the two donors. The cohort was made up of two young adult volunteers, one female and one male, who were previously healthy. T-cell clones expanding and contracting after mild COVID-19 in a couple of donors were tracked by longitudinal TCRalpha and TCRbeta repertoire sequencing.

CDR1 and CDR2, per the germline V gene, are SQVTM and ANQGSEA. Between the V and J ends, shortened by 2 bases and 1 base respectively, the junction contains 8 bases. The cysteine opens and the phenylalanine closes a CDR3 of 13 amino acids. The DNA shown is the 39-base CDR3, in frame from base 1. A remark on this clonotype: Its antigen specificity is not known. Per-base quality was not reported, and no clone a single base away is much larger than it.

The sequencing machine was an Illumina NovaSeq 6000. TCRalpha and TCRbeta cDNA libraries were built by 5'RACE with constant-segment primers, adding sample barcodes and unique molecular identifiers. RNA was extracted from every sample with Trizol reagent. Libraries were amplified in two PCR steps, with a second sample barcode and Illumina TruSeq adapters added in the second step. The libraries were sequenced on an Illumina NovaSeq using 2 x 150 bp paired-end reads. As for how the authors treated the data: With migec v1.2.7, reads were demultiplexed and then collapsed into UMI-guided consensus sequences. Using mixcr v2.1.11, UMI consensuses were aligned to TRA and TRB V and J templates and then assembled into clonotypes. A clonotype was counted as expanded or contracted only when both edgeR and NoisET called the clonotype significant, with the noise models trained on biological replicates. For edgeR calls, the thresholds were a false discovery rate-adjusted p below 0.01 and a log2 fold-change of 1. PCA with hierarchical clustering of max-normalized trajectories of the 1000 most abundant clonotypes was used as exploratory dynamics analysis. Each responding clone was given a CD4 or CD8 phenotype based on the CD4+ and CD8+ repertoires, which had been sequenced separately. TCRdb reprocessed the public reads (quality trimming at Q25 with fastp, clone calling with MiXCR) and kept in-frame beta chains. Identical CDR3 proteins give one entry, which carries the most common genes and DNA. V and J calls and clone size were set by TCRdb, not the authors. Present in this sample are roughly 450,000 distinct CDR3 sequences, approximately 19% of which were seen just once. The ten largest account for 20% to 25% of the sample.

Ficoll-Paque density gradient centrifugation was the method used to isolate PBMCs. The investigation overall reported the following: The study covered only a couple of mild cases, and larger cohorts including severe cases with pre-infection samples were considered necessary. SARS-CoV-2 specificity of the second-wave clones peaking on day 37 was not confirmed. Clones contracting from day 15 to 85 had balanced CD4/CD8 phenotypes, while a second wave expanding from day 15 to 37 was biased towards CD4+. Some responding clones were detected in pre-infection memory, which suggested that pre-existing cross-reactive memory T cells had joined the SARS-CoV-2 response. Contracting CD4+ clones were located mainly in the CM and EM memory subsets, whereas CD8+ clones were found to be enriched in EMRA.

The rearranged segments are TRBV29-1 and TRBJ1-1, with the D gene uncertain. The sample consisted of PBMCs or a T cell subset sorted from them (not recorded which). This receptor was taken from a man aged 18 to 30 who had mild COVID-19 (a few samples of this study predate the infection). The sample titles of this study are shuffled in the database, so cell type and time point are left out; the donor was told from shared clones. The nucleotide sequence is TGCAGCGTTGAATTGGGGAGGAACACTGAAGCTTTCTTT. Translated, this is CSVELGRNTEAFF.